These T cell receptor beta chains were read from a single sample in a study of blood T cell repertoires in COVID-19. Produced via immunoSEQ multiplex PCR; TCRdb's table is partial and in-frame only. The table shows 150,000 or so clones, with roughly 84% occurring only once. Sequencing was performed on PBMCs or T cells enriched from blood (not recorded which). These receptor sequences come from a man between 70 and 80 years old who had been exposed to COVID-19. The CDR3 runs from the conserved cysteine through the conserved F or W. Each record gives: J gene, V gene, clone size, D gene, CDR3 DNA, CDR3 protein. D genes are given only for firm matches. Expanded clones get a size class; other rows say once, few or many, or leave the size out.

>TRBJ2-7|TRBV27|NA|TRBD2
TGTGCCAGCAGCCTCCTGGGACGGGGGGACGAGCAGTACTTC
CASSLLGRGDEQYF
>TRBJ2-1|TRBV9|once|TRBD2
TGTGCCAGCAGCGTAGCCCCTAGCGGGAGTTACAATGAGCAGTTCTTC
CASSVAPSGSYNEQFF
>TRBJ2-6|TRBV5-1|NA|NA
TGCGCCAGCAGTGGTGGCACTGGGGCCAACGTCCTGACTTTC
CASSGGTGANVLTF
>TRBJ2-1|TRBV27|NA|TRBD1
TGTGCCAGCAGCAAGGAAGGGGGCCGGGATGAGCAGTTCTTC
CASSKEGGRDEQFF
>TRBJ1-4|TRBV30|NA|NA
TGTGCCTGGAGTTGGGGAAGGGTACAGGGAGAAAAACTGTTTTTT
CAWSWGRVQGEKLFF
>TRBJ1-2|TRBV28|NA|NA
TGTGCCAGCATTAGCAAGCCGTCGCTCTATGGCTACACCTTC
CASISKPSLYGYTF
>TRBJ2-5|TRBV12-3/TRBV12-4|NA|NA
TGTGCCAGCAGCTCGGACAGACAAGAGACCCAGTACTTC
CASSSDRQETQYF
>TRBJ1-4|TRBV5-5|NA|NA
TGTGCCAGCAGCTTGTCGAGGGGGGAAAAACTGTTTTTT
CASSLSRGEKLFF
>TRBJ1-5|TRBV27|NA|NA
TGTGCCAGCAGTCCCGCGGCCAACAATCAGCCCCAGCATTTT
CASSPAANNQPQHF
>TRBJ1-4|TRBV6-4|NA|NA
TGTGCCAGCAGTGTAGGGGCCACTACTAATGAAAAACTGTTTTTT
CASSVGATTNEKLFF
>TRBJ1-3|TRBV7-2|few|NA
TGTGCCAGCAGCTTAGGCCAGATAGGAAACACCATATATTTT
CASSLGQIGNTIYF
>TRBJ2-1|TRBV7-2|NA|TRBD2
TGTGCCAGCAGCTTCCGGGGGGGCTCCTACAATGAGCAGTTCTTC
CASSFRGGSYNEQFF
>TRBJ2-1|TRBV24-1|NA|NA
TGTGCCACCAGTGATAGAACCGGGACTGCCAGAGTCAATGAGCAGTTCTTC
CATSDRTGTARVNEQFF
>TRBJ2-2|TRBV5-1|NA|NA
TGCGCCAGCAGCTCCCTGGGAGACTCGGCGAACACCGGGGAGCTGTTTTTT
CASSSLGDSANTGELFF
>TRBJ2-1|TRBV7-2|NA|TRBD2
TGTGCCAGCAGGGGACTAGCGGGGGGGCCCAATGAGCAGTTCTTC
CASRGLAGGPNEQFF
>TRBJ1-4|TRBV2|NA|NA
TGTGCCAGCAGTGAGCAGGGTGGGGCTAATGAAAAACTGTTTTTT
CASSEQGGANEKLFF
>TRBJ2-1|TRBV7-2|NA|NA
TGTGCCAGCAGCTTAGCGGTGAGCTCCTACAATGAGCAGTTCTTC
CASSLAVSSYNEQFF
>TRBJ1-6|TRBV27|NA|TRBD1
TGTGCCAGCTATACAGGGGTTTACGGTTCACCCCTCCACTTT
CASYTGVYGSPLHF
>TRBJ2-3|TRBV6-5|NA|NA
TGTGCCAGCAGTTACATCTCCACAGATACGCAGTATTTT
CASSYISTDTQYF
>TRBJ1-5|TRBV7-8|NA|NA
TGTGCCAGCAGCTTACGGACAGACGGGACTCAGCCCCAGCATTTT
CASSLRTDGTQPQHF
>TRBJ1-2|TRBV6-8|once|TRBD1
TGTGCCAGCAGGCGTCCCGGGACAGGGGGTTTGTATTGTGGCTACACCTTC
CASRRPGTGGLYCGYTF
>TRBJ1-1|TRBV7-2|few|NA
TGTGCCAGCAGCCACGGACAGAAGAACACTGAAGCTTTCTTT
CASSHGQKNTEAFF
>TRBJ1-3|TRBV4-2|NA|NA
TGTGCCAGCAGCCTGGGGGGAGTGGCCTCTGGAAACACCATATATTTT
CASSLGGVASGNTIYF
>TRBJ1-1|TRBV19|NA|NA
TGTGCCAGTAGTACGACAGCTATGAACACTGAAGCTTTCTTT
CASSTTAMNTEAFF
>TRBJ2-2|TRBV19|NA|NA
TGTGCCAGTAGTATCAGCAGGACGAACACCGGGGAGCTGTTTTTT
CASSISRTNTGELFF
>TRBJ1-5|TRBV18|NA|NA
TGTGCCAGCTCACCCCTTCAGGGAAATCAGCCCCAGCATTTT
CASSPLQGNQPQHF
>TRBJ1-2|TRBV19|NA|TRBD1
TGTGCCAGTTGTGGGACAGGGGTATCTGCTGGCTACACCTTC
CASCGTGVSAGYTF
>TRBJ2-5|TRBV7-2|NA|TRBD2
TGTGCCAGCAGCCCTTGGACTAGCGGTTACCAAGAGACCCAGTACTTC
CASSPWTSGYQETQYF
>TRBJ2-3|TRBV5-4|NA|TRBD1
TGTGCCAGCAGCAAGGACCGGGACAGGGGGCGAGATACGCAGTATTTT
CASSKDRDRGRDTQYF
>TRBJ2-5|TRBV7-2|NA|TRBD2
TGTGCCAGCAGCTTAGCCTCCAGGACTAGCGGGGAGACCCAGTACTTC
CASSLASRTSGETQYF
>TRBJ2-7|TRBV10-1|NA|NA
TGCGCCAGCAGTGAGCGCAGGGATTACGAGCAGTACTTC
CASSERRDYEQYF
>TRBJ2-4|TRBV3-1/TRBV3-2|NA|NA
TGTGCCAGCCGGCGCGAGCGCGGAGCCAAAAACATTCAGTACTTC
CASRRERGAKNIQYF
>TRBJ2-5|TRBV30|NA|TRBD1
TGTGCCTGGAGTGGACAGGGTGGGGAGACCCAGTACTTC
CAWSGQGGETQYF
>TRBJ2-5|TRBV27|NA|TRBD1
TGTGCCAGCAGTTTATTGCCAGGGGGAGAGACCCAGTACTTC
CASSLLPGGETQYF